Here is one T cell receptor beta chain with its context. As to treatment: some 19 received Ad26.COV2.S at low or high dose, single or two shots; five or six received placebo; per-sample allocation not given. Collection of the samples took place on day 63 after the first injection of vaccine or placebo. The data derive from a study of Ad26.COV2.S vaccination and SARS-CoV-2 variants. Study-wide context: COV1001, an Ad26.COV2.S trial, supplied this vaccine-arm donor. The study gave Ad26.COV2.S intramuscularly, once or twice 56 days apart.

Libraries were prepared by immunoSEQ multiplex PCR; TCRdb keeps only in-frame clonotypes and omits some of them. The sample has around 340,000 clones, around 89% seen once. V lost 8 bases, J lost 6 bases, and 13 bases lay in between. CDR3 size: 13 residues. Per germline, CDR1 SGHAT and CDR2 FQNNGV. The origin of this receptor is a person aged 18-65 years who received the Ad26.COV2.S COVID-19 vaccine or a placebo. Specimen: peripheral blood, collected in a trial of Ad26.COV2.S vaccine versus placebo. The chain employs TRBV11-2 and TRBJ2-2; no firm D call. This chain's CDR3 is CASSHFDPGELFF. The CDR3 bases are TGTGCCAGCTCACACTTCGACCCCGGGGAGCTGTTTTTT.